This passage covers 10 T cell receptor beta chains from one sample sequenced in a study of cytomegalovirus exposure and HLA in healthy donors (dated by TCRdb to 2016 to 2017). The library was obtained by the immunoSEQ multiplex PCR assay. For the multiplex PCR, a mixture combining 60 forward primers for TCR Vbeta segments and 13 reverse primers for TCR Jbeta segments was used. What TCRdb holds here is the immuneACCESS table cut down to in-frame rearrangements. Part of the clones is not present; checked against another copy, under half of the missing clones reflect an unresolved V gene, and the others are unexplained. Within this sample are 110,000 or so clones, with 69% of them counted one time only. Roughly 3% of the sample comes from the top ten. Material: PBMCs. These TCRs come from a man aged 25 to 40 in good health and CMV-seronegative.

V and J are TRBV27 and TRBJ1-2, with D perhaps TRBD1 (6 bases). The germline V gene has CDR1 MNHEY and CDR2 SMNVEV (reference sequence). The V end was cut by 6 bases, the J end by 12 bases, with 20 bases between. This CDR3 spans 13 amino acids. CDR3 region: CASSILGQGFHTF. In DNA, the CDR3 is TGTGCCAGCAGCATATTGGGACAAGGATTTCACACCTTC.

A remark on this clone: The sample carries other DNA sequences with the same CDR3. The chain joins TRBV5-1 to TRBJ1-6, with D perhaps TRBD1 (6 bases). CDR3 length: 15 amino acids. Germline V lookup: CDR1 SGHRS, CDR2 YFSETQ. Trimming stripped 1 base from V and 5 bases from J, with 10 bases between. CDR3 DNA: TGCGCCAGCAGCTTGCTAACAGGGAATAATTCACCCCTCCACTTT. It specifies CASSLLTGNNSPLHF.

V and J are TRBV12-5 and TRBJ1-1, with a tentative D call TRBD1 (6 bases). V lost 1 base and J 10 bases, leaving 13 bases between the germline ends. This CDR3 is 13 amino acids long. The V gene's germline CDR1 is LGHNT and CDR2 FRNRAP. CDR3 region: CASGLAGEISAFF. The CDR3 DNA reads TGTGCTAGTGGTTTGGCAGGGGAGATATCAGCTTTCTTT.

This chain links TRBV5-4 with TRBJ2-2, with 9 bases lining up with TRBD1. CDR3 length: 16 amino acids. V lost 5 bases, J lost 4 bases, and 9 bases stayed unmatched. From germline, CDR1 is SGHNT and CDR2 YYREEE (reference sequence). CDR3 residues: CASRDGTGRFTGELFF. The CDR3 bases are TGTGCCAGCAGGGACGGGACAGGGAGGTTCACCGGGGAGCTGTTTTTT.

The chain combines TRBV28 with TRBJ2-1; D may be TRBD2 (5 bases). Per the germline V gene, CDR1 is MDHEN and CDR2 is SYDVKM. The germline V and J ends were trimmed by 7 bases and 1 base, with 14 bases remaining between them. The CDR3 spans 15 residues. DNA for the CDR3: TGTGCCAGCAAATCGCAGGACTCTTCCTACAATGAGCAGTTCTTC. Amino acids: CASKSQDSSYNEQFF.

V gene TRBV7-2 combines with J gene TRBJ1-2; tentative D call: TRBD1 (6 bases). The CDR3 consists of 13 residues. The germline V and J ends were trimmed by 1 base and 12 bases, with 15 bases remaining between them. Germline V gene data show CDR1 as SGHTA and CDR2 as FQGNSA. CDR3 sequence: CASSLGGTRRDTF. CDR3 nucleotides: TGTGCCAGCAGCTTAGGGGGGACACGCCGGGACACCTTC.

This clone has only a few counts. The rearrangement links TRBV11-1 to TRBJ2-3; a weak D match, TRBD1 (7 bases). Germline lookup yields CDR1 SGHAT and CDR2 FQDESV (reference sequence). The CDR3 totals 17 residues. Trimming stripped 5 bases from V and 3 bases from J, with 21 bases between. The DNA of the CDR3 is TGTGCCAGCAGCCCCTTCAGGGGGTGGGGGGCTACAGATACGCAGTATTTT. This sequence encodes CASSPFRGWGATDTQYF.

The V gene is TRBV19, the J gene TRBJ1-3; D unclear. Germline values: CDR1 LNHDA, CDR2 SQIVND (reference sequence). The CDR3 spans 15 residues. V was shortened by 3 bases and J by 0 bases, with 9 bases between the two germline ends. The CDR3 loop reads CASSILGPSGNTIYF. CDR3 nucleotide sequence: TGTGCCAGTAGTATCCTGGGCCCCTCTGGAAACACCATATATTTT.

This chain links TRBV28 with TRBJ2-7; 10 nucleotides line up with TRBD2. The CDR3 sequence is 15 residues long. V was pared by 3 bases and J by 1 base, with 3 bases of the junction left unmatched. The germline V gene encodes CDR1 MDHEN and CDR2 SYDVKM. The CDR3 region is CASSLRTSGSYEQYF. The CDR3 nucleotides are TGTGCCAGCAGTTTGAGGACTAGCGGATCCTACGAGCAGTACTTC.

The chain uses TRBV9 and TRBJ2-1, with TRBD2 matching 7 bases. The CDR3 consists of 17 residues. Germline V CDR1 and CDR2: SGDLS, YYNGEE. V shed 0 bases and J 7 bases; nucleotides not matched to a gene: 13. The CDR3 spells CASSVAGAGARANEQFF. CDR3 nucleotide sequence: TGTGCCAGCAGCGTAGCTGGCGCGGGAGCCCGGGCGAATGAGCAGTTCTTC.